The sequence of this T cell receptor (beta chain) was determined in a study of cytotoxic CD8 clonotypes in ibrutinib-treated CLL. General study findings and limits: Relative to age-matched healthy donors, clonality at baseline was higher, and it tracked circulating CD8+ T-cell counts.

The repertoire was sequenced with immunoSEQ multiplex PCR; TCRdb's copy has only in-frame clones and lacks some. The sample carries 15,000 or so clones, around 60% recorded once. With regard to this clone: Its antigen is currently unknown.

V shed 0 bases, J shed 3 bases, and the junction held 4 bases outside the gene matches. The CDR3 consists of 16 residues. Germline CDR1 reads LNHNV; CDR2 reads YYDKDF (reference sequence). This TCR was recovered from a human donor with chronic lymphocytic leukemia. This specimen consisted of PBMCs, obtained before ibrutinib treatment. The chain joins TRBV15 to TRBJ2-3, with 9 bases lining up with TRBD2. CDR3 nucleotides: TGTGCCACCAGCAGAGAACCAACTAGCGGGACAGATACGCAGTATTTT. This sequence encodes CATSREPTSGTDTQYF. The full variable domain, in which reference TRBV15 and TRBJ2-3 provide the parts outside the CDR3, is DAMVIQNPRYQVTQFGKPVTLSCSQTLNHNVMYWYQQKSSQAPKLLFHYYDKDFNNEADTPDNFQSRRPNTSFCFLDIRSPGLGDTAMYLCATSREPTSGTDTQYFGPGTRLTVL.